Shown below are 28 T cell receptor beta chains from a single sample sequenced in a study of T cell responses to AZD1222 COVID-19 vaccine. This table comes from immunoSEQ multiplex PCR, and its TCRdb copy is limited to in-frame clones, with some not included. The data contain 45,000 to 70,000 clones, about 86% of them singletons. The sample consisted of peripheral blood, taken on day 0 of AZD1222 vaccination. These receptor sequences come from an adult in good health.

The V and J genes are TRBV5-4 and TRBJ1-2; 7 positions agree with TRBD1. With 3 bases clipped from V and 1 base from J, the junction kept 9 bases outside the gene matches. Per the germline V gene, CDR1 is SGHNT and CDR2 is YYREEE (reference sequence). The CDR3 sequence is 16 residues long. The CDR3 is CASSSNRGTLNYGYTF. CDR3 bases: TGTGCCAGCAGCTCGAACAGGGGAACCCTTAACTATGGCTACACCTTC.

The count of this clone is one. The chain links TRBV4-1 to TRBJ2-1; 11 bases agree with TRBD2. V dropped 0 bases and J dropped 7; count of bases not matched to a gene: 5. Per germline, CDR1 MGHRA and CDR2 YSYEKL. The CDR3 spans 16 residues. The CDR3: CASSQDKLAGGNEQFF. CDR3 nucleotides: TGCGCCAGCAGCCAAGATAAGCTAGCGGGAGGAAATGAGCAGTTCTTC.

This clone qualifies as large. The J gene is TRBJ2-7, the V gene TRBV4-1, with D perhaps matching TRBD2 (6 bases). The CDR3 contains 18 residues. Germline V gives CDR1 MGHRA, CDR2 YSYEKL. The V end lost 4 bases, the J end lost 0 bases, and 22 bases lay between the germline ends. DNA of the CDR3: TGCGCCAGCAGCCCCTCCAGATCCACTAGCTCTTACTCCTACGAGCAGTACTTC. Translated: CASSPSRSTSSYSYEQYF.

The V call is TRBV19, the J call TRBJ1-3; no firm D call. The V end lost 4 bases, the J end lost 4 bases, and 5 bases lay between the germline ends. The CDR3 sequence is 12 residues long. Germline CDR1 reads LNHDA; CDR2 reads SQIVND (reference sequence). CDR3 protein: CASSTRGNTIYF. DNA of the CDR3: TGTGCCAGTAGTACGCGCGGAAACACCATATATTTT. The full variable domain, rest sourced from reference TRBV19 and TRBJ1-3, is DGGITQSPKYLFRKEGQNVTLSCEQNLNHDAMYWYRQDPGQGLRLIYYSQIVNDFQKGDIAEGYSVSREKKESFPLTVTSAQKNPTAFYLCASSTRGNTIYFGEGSWLTVV.

This CDR3 reads CASSPGRKSYNEQFF. CDR3 in DNA: TGTGCCAGCTCACCGGGGAGGAAATCCTACAATGAGCAGTTCTTC. V gene TRBV18 combines with J gene TRBJ2-1, with a possible D match to TRBD2 (6 bases). The V end was cut by 3 bases, the J end by 1 base, with 10 bases between. CDR3 length: 15 amino acids. Germline V gene sequence: CDR1 KGHSH, CDR2 LQKENI.

This clone was counted a single time. The chain links TRBV4-3 to TRBJ2-4; no clear D gene. V lost 0 bases and J 0 bases, leaving 12 bases between the germline ends. Germline CDR1 is LGHNA and CDR2 is YSLEER. The CDR3 is 17 amino acids. The CDR3 DNA reads as TGCGCCAGCAGCCAAGATATCACGGGCCGAGCCAAAAACATTCAGTACTTC. Protein sequence: CASSQDITGRAKNIQYF.

The gene calls are TRBV10-3 and TRBJ2-7; 7 nucleotides match TRBD1. Germline V gene data show CDR1 as ENHRY and CDR2 as SYGVKD. The V segment lost 2 bases and the J segment 6 bases; nucleotides outside the gene matches: 4. The CDR3 has 13 residues. CDR3 in DNA: TGTGCCATCAGTGAGGACAGGGTGGTCGAGCAGTACTTC. Translating gives CAISEDRVVEQYF.

CDR3 in amino acids: CASTPEAGGNEQFF. CDR3 bases: TGTGCCAGCACCCCTGAAGCGGGTGGGAATGAGCAGTTCTTC. The genes are TRBV5-4 and TRBJ2-1; a possible D gene is TRBD2 (6 bases). The CDR3 runs 14 residues. In germline, CDR1 is SGHNT, CDR2 YYREEE (reference sequence). With 6 bases removed from V and 7 bases from J, the gap between germline ends came to 17 bases.

The chain uses TRBV11-2 and TRBJ2-2; 8 bases match TRBD2. CDR3 length: 15 residues. From germline, CDR1 is SGHAT and CDR2 FQNNGV. V lost 4 bases to trimming and J lost 0 bases; unmatched junction nucleotides: 1. CDR3 in amino acids: CASSSSGPNTGELFF. CDR3 in DNA: TGTGCCAGCAGCTCTAGCGGGCCGAACACCGGGGAGCTGTTTTTT.

This chain connects TRBV7-6 to TRBJ2-3; 10 positions agree with TRBD2. The V segment lost 1 base and the J segment 3 bases; nucleotides outside the gene matches: 4. CDR3 length: 16 amino acids. CDR1 and CDR2 (germline): SGHVS, FNYEAQ. CDR3 DNA: TGTGCCAGCAGCTTAGTAGCGGGAGGCGTGACAGATACGCAGTATTTT. Encoded protein: CASSLVAGGVTDTQYF. The full variable domain, with the rest looked up from reference TRBV7-6 and TRBJ2-3, is GAGVSQSPRYKVTKRGQDVALRCDPISGHVSLYWYRQALGQGPEFLTYFNYEAQQDKSGLPNDRFSAERPEGSISTLTIQRTEQRDSAMYRCASSLVAGGVTDTQYFGPGTRLTVL.

The V and J genes are TRBV15 and TRBJ2-7; D is unresolved. V lost 6 bases and J lost 5, with 26 bases in between. Germline V lookup: CDR1 LNHNV, CDR2 YYDKDF (reference sequence). The length of the CDR3 is 17 residues. The CDR3: CATSITLSPSALNEQYF. CDR3 bases: TGTGCCACCAGTATCACTCTGTCACCCTCGGCGTTGAACGAGCAGTACTTC.

This clone came up once. This chain joins TRBV6-5 and TRBJ2-1; 8 bases fit TRBD2. V dropped 6 bases and J dropped 3; count of bases not matched to a gene: 7. The CDR3 extends over 15 amino acids. Germline V gene data show CDR1 as MNHEY and CDR2 as SVGAGI. The CDR3 DNA follows: TGTGCCAGCAGCCGCGCCAGCGGGAGCTACAATGAGCAGTTCTTC. This sequence encodes CASSRASGSYNEQFF.

V gene TRBV10-3 combines with J gene TRBJ1-6; 7 positions agree with TRBD1. The V gene end was trimmed by 2 bases and the J gene end by 0 bases; junction bases not matched to a gene: 7. Germline V CDR1 and CDR2: ENHRY, SYGVKD. There are 18 residues in the CDR3. In nucleotides, the CDR3 is TGTGCCATCAGTGAGGTTGGCAGGGGGAGCTCCTATAATTCACCCCTCCACTTT. Residues: CAISEVGRGSSYNSPLHF.

This chain uses TRBV4-1 with TRBJ2-3; 7 bases line up with TRBD2. There are 15 residues in the CDR3. Germline V lookup: CDR1 MGHRA, CDR2 YSYEKL. Trimming removed 6 bases from V and 4 bases from J; junction bases left unmatched: 10. In DNA form, the CDR3 reads TGCGCCAGCAGTCGGGACTACACGCAGGCAGATACGCAGTATTTT. Translation gives CASSRDYTQADTQYF.

This chain connects TRBV28 to TRBJ1-2; 9 bases match TRBD1. The ends lost 4 bases at V and 4 bases at J; junction bases unmatched: 4. The V gene's germline CDR1 is MDHEN and CDR2 SYDVKM. The CDR3 has 14 residues. The CDR3 DNA is TGTGCCAGCAGTTCGGGACAGGGATCCTATGGCTACACCTTC. Translated, it gives CASSSGQGSYGYTF.

The table lists this clone with a count of one. This rearrangement joins TRBV2 to TRBJ1-1; D gene uncertain. Between the trimmed V and J ends, which lost 6 bases and 5 bases, there was a span of 16 bases. Per the germline V gene, CDR1 is SNHLY and CDR2 is FYNNEI. This CDR3 comprises 14 residues. The CDR3 coding sequence is TGTGCCAGCAGGCTGGACGGAGGAGGAACTGAAGCTTTCTTT. Translation gives CASRLDGGGTEAFF.

This chain links TRBV6-6 with TRBJ1-4; no firm D call. Germline V gives CDR1 MNHNY, CDR2 SVGAGI (reference sequence). The V gene lost 2 bases and the J gene lost 3 bases, with 7 bases spanning the gap. There are 14 residues in the CDR3. CDR3 bases: TGTGCCAGCAGTTACAGCGGAGCTAATGAAAAACTGTTTTTT. It specifies CASSYSGANEKLFF.

The rearrangement uses TRBV12-3 or TRBV12-4 and TRBJ2-3, with D perhaps matching TRBD2 (5 bases). The CDR3 is 13 residues long. V shed 7 bases and J shed 2 bases, with 10 bases lying between them. CDR3: CASTGILTDTQYF. CDR3 coding DNA: TGTGCCAGCACCGGGATTCTCACAGATACGCAGTATTTT.

This sequence joins TRBV9 and TRBJ1-3; D not certain. This CDR3 has 15 residues. Germline V gives CDR1 SGDLS, CDR2 YYNGEE. Trimming removed 3 bases from V and 0 bases from J, with 10 bases in between. CDR3 DNA: TGTGCCAGCAGCGATACCCCAAGCTCTGGAAACACCATATATTTT. Its protein is CASSDTPSSGNTIYF.

This CDR3 is CASSSTTGGDEKLFF. The CDR3 region has the DNA TGTGCCAGCAGTTCTACGACAGGGGGCGATGAAAAACTGTTTTTT. The chain carries TRBV28 and TRBJ1-4; 10 nucleotides agree with TRBD1. The V gene end was trimmed by 4 bases and the J gene end by 6 bases; junction bases not matched to a gene: 5. CDR3 size: 15 residues. CDR1 is MDHEN and CDR2 is SYDVKM in the germline V gene.

This chain uses TRBV9 with TRBJ1-1; maybe TRBD1 (6 bases). Germline CDR1 reads SGDLS; CDR2 reads YYNGEE. CDR3 length: 13 residues. The V and J ends lost 0 bases and 11 bases respectively, with 14 bases between them. CDR3 protein: CASSVAMAGDAFF. Written as DNA, the CDR3 is TGTGCCAGCAGCGTAGCGATGGCAGGGGATGCTTTCTTT.

The chain is built from TRBV11-3 and TRBJ2-7; no firm D call. Trimming stripped 1 base from V and 3 bases from J, with 7 bases between. CDR1 SGHNT and CDR2 YENEEA come from the germline V gene. There are 13 residues in the CDR3. The CDR3 reads CASSLGPDYEQYF. The CDR3 coding sequence is TGTGCCAGCAGCTTAGGGCCAGACTACGAGCAGTACTTC.

The chain recombines TRBV6-2 or TRBV6-3 with TRBJ2-1; D gene ambiguous. This CDR3 region has 12 residues. CDR1 is MNHEY and CDR2 is SVGEGT in the germline V gene. Between the trimmed V and J ends, which lost 2 bases and 8 bases, there was a span of 7 bases. CDR3 nucleotide sequence: TGTGCCAGCAGTTACCCGGCGGATGAGCAGTTCTTC. This translates into CASSYPADEQFF.

This chain connects TRBV12-3 or TRBV12-4 to TRBJ1-3; a weak D match, TRBD1 (5 bases). V was shortened by 9 bases and J by 0 bases, with 9 bases between the two germline ends. The CDR3 is 13 amino acids. CDR3 amino acids: CASKGLSGNTIYF. The CDR3 bases are TGTGCCAGTAAGGGGCTCTCTGGAAACACCATATATTTT.

This chain uses TRBV2 with TRBJ1-2; D is possibly TRBD1 (6 bases). Trimming left V 1 base short and J 2 bases short, with 11 bases between. CDR3 length: 15 amino acids. CDR1 is SNHLY, CDR2 FYNNEI, per germline. The CDR3 nucleotides read TGTGCCAGCAGTGAAGTGGCCAGGGGCAACTATGGCTACACCTTC. Translated: CASSEVARGNYGYTF.

The CDR3 DNA reads as TGTGCCAGCAGCTCGGGGGAGACAGGCAGCCGGCAGGCAGCAGGAACGCAGTATTTT. It translates to CASSSGETGSRQAAGTQYF. This chain joins TRBV7-2 and TRBJ2-3; D possibly matches TRBD1 or TRBD2 (6 bases each). V lost 4 bases and J 9 bases, leaving 32 bases between the germline ends. This CDR3 has 19 residues. Germline-derived CDR1 and CDR2 are SGHTA and FQGNSA.

The rearrangement joins TRBV3-1 (or the pseudogene TRBV3-2) to TRBJ2-5, with 7 positions matching TRBD1. CDR1 and CDR2 from the germline V gene are LGHDT and YNNKEL (reference sequence). After removal of 0 bases from V and 1 base from J, the junction contained 5 bases not matched to a gene. There are 16 residues in the CDR3. This CDR3 reads CASSQEARTGQETQYF. The CDR3 DNA is TGTGCCAGCAGCCAAGAAGCGAGGACAGGCCAAGAGACCCAGTACTTC.

The chain has TRBV4-3 and TRBJ2-1; TRBD2 aligns across 7 bases. The junction had 11 bases not matched to a gene; V was cut back by 2 bases and J by 4 bases. The CDR3 runs 17 residues. The V gene's germline CDR1 is LGHNA and CDR2 YSLEER. The CDR3 DNA reads TGCGCCAGCAGCCAAACTTTAAGGCCTAGCGGATACAATGAGCAGTTCTTC. Its protein product is CASSQTLRPSGYNEQFF.